A selection of T cell receptor beta chains follows, all from one sample in a study of T cell responses to AZD1222 COVID-19 vaccine. Data came from immunoSEQ multiplex PCR; TCRdb stores just in-frame clones and leaves some out. The sample gives about 110,000 clones, 88% of which show up once; over 10% is in the top ten. The sequenced sample was peripheral blood, obtained on day 0 of MenACWY control vaccination. These receptor sequences come from an adult in good health. Both conserved end residues are part of each CDR3. D genes are given only for firm matches. Not all rows give a size; the values are once, few, many and, for expanded clones, a class.

clone_size,d_call,v_call,j_call,cdr3_nt,cdr3_aa
-,TRBD1,TRBV20-1,TRBJ2-7,TGCAGTGCTAGTGGGACAGGGCTTTACGAGCAGTACTTC,CSASGTGLYEQYF
-,-,TRBV14,TRBJ1-3,TGTGCCAGCAGCCCCTTGGACGGCCACTCTGGAAACACCATATATTTT,CASSPLDGHSGNTIYF
-,-,TRBV6-2/TRBV6-3,TRBJ2-7,TGTGCCAGCAGTAACCCCCACAGGGCACCCTACGAGCAGTACTTC,CASSNPHRAPYEQYF
-,-,TRBV6-5,TRBJ1-2,TGTGCCAGCAGGGGGGATGACTATGGCTACACCTTC,CASRGDDYGYTF
once,-,TRBV28,TRBJ1-1,TGTGCCAGCAGTCTACCCCCCCCGGGGGTAGACACTGAAGCTTTCTTT,CASSLPPPGVDTEAFF
-,TRBD2,TRBV27,TRBJ2-2,TGTGCCAGCAGTTTATCGGCGGGAGGGCCCGGTGGGGAGCTGTTTTTT,CASSLSAGGPGGELFF
few,TRBD1,TRBV6-5,TRBJ1-1,TGTGCCAGCAGTTACTCAGGAGGGGGCGGAGGGACTGAAGCTTTCTTT,CASSYSGGGGGTEAFF
-,-,TRBV7-9,TRBJ2-3,TGTGCCAGCAGCTTAGCGTGGGGGGGCTCCACAGATACGCAGTATTTT,CASSLAWGGSTDTQYF
-,-,TRBV5-4,TRBJ2-4,TGTGCCAGCAGCCCGCAAGGGTGGTCTGACATTCAGTACTTC,CASSPQGWSDIQYF
-,-,TRBV9,TRBJ2-1,TGTGCCAGCAGCGTAAGGGACGAACCTTACAATGAGCAGTTCTTC,CASSVRDEPYNEQFF
-,-,TRBV4-3,TRBJ1-4,TGCGCCAGCAGCCACGATGGGACTGATGAACTTGAAAAACTGTTTTTT,CASSHDGTDELEKLFF
-,TRBD1,TRBV4-3,TRBJ2-7,TGCGCCAGCAGCCAAGAGACAGGGGGTGCCTACGAGCAGTACTTC,CASSQETGGAYEQYF
-,TRBD2,TRBV28,TRBJ2-1,TGTGCCAGCAGCCTAACGGGACTAGCGGGAGCTAGAAATGAGCAGTTCTTC,CASSLTGLAGARNEQFF
-,-,TRBV5-1,TRBJ1-4,TGCGCCAGCAGCTTGCGGCCCTCGGCAGGTACTAATGAAAAACTGTTTTTT,CASSLRPSAGTNEKLFF
-,TRBD2,TRBV9,TRBJ2-1,TGTGCCAGCAGCGTAGGATCTAGCGGGGGGGCGAATGAGCAGTTCTTC,CASSVGSSGGANEQFF
-,-,TRBV7-9,TRBJ2-1,TGTGCCAGCAGCCCGGCCGGGGGCCTGTACAATGAGCAGTTCTTC,CASSPAGGLYNEQFF